The source of this T cell receptor (beta chain) is a study of blood T cell repertoires in COVID-19. Overall study context: There were acute and convalescent COVID-19 samples, and they came from the United States, Italy and Spain. PBMCs, B-cell-depleted T cells, or T cells provided the cDNA or gDNA that made up the material.

This CDR3 region has 15 residues. Sequencing was performed with immunoSEQ multiplex PCR; in TCRdb, only in-frame clones are kept and a portion is missing. This sample has approximately 100,000 clones, with around 85% found just once. Sequenced material: peripheral blood. This TCR was recovered from an elderly woman with active or convalescent COVID-19. The V gene is TRBV21-1, the J gene TRBJ1-1. TRBV21-1 is a documented pseudogene. The CDR3 sequence is CASNPTGNKNTEAFF. The DNA of the CDR3 is TGTGCCAGCAACCCTACCGGGAACAAGAACACTGAAGCTTTCTTT.